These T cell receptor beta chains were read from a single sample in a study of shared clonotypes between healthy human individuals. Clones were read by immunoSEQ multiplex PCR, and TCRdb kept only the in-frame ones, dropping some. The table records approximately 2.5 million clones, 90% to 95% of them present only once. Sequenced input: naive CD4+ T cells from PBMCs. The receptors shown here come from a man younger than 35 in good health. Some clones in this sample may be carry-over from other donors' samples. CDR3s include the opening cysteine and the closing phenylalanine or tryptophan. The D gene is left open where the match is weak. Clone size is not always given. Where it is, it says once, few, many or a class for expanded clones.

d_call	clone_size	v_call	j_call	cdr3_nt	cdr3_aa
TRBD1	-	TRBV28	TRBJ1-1	TGTGCCAGCAGTTTAGTGCCTCAGGGGGTGAACACTGAAGCTTTCTTT	CASSLVPQGVNTEAFF
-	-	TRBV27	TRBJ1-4	TGTGCCAGCAGTTTATTGGGGGGGAATTCAGGTGAAAAACTGTTTTTT	CASSLLGGNSGEKLFF
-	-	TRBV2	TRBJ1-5	TGTGCCAGCAGTTCCACAGGGATAAGCAATCAGCCCCAGCATTTT	CASSSTGISNQPQHF
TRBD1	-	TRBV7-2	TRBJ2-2	TGTGCCAGCAGCTTGAAACAGGGGGCGGGGGAGCTGTTTTTT	CASSLKQGAGELFF
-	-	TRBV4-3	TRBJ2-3	TGCGCCAGCAGCCACCGGAAGCTCGATACGCAGTATTTT	CASSHRKLDTQYF
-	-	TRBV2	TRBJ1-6	TGTGCCAGCAGTGACCAGGGAGGGGAACTCCTGAATTCACCCCTCCACTTT	CASSDQGGELLNSPLHF
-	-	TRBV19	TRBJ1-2	TGTGCCAGTAATATTCTTCTGGCAACTAACTATGGCTACACCTTC	CASNILLATNYGYTF
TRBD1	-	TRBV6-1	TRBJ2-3	TGTGCCAGCAGCCGGGACAGGGGCGGCACAGATACGCAGTATTTT	CASSRDRGGTDTQYF
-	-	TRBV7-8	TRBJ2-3	TGTGCCAGCAGCACCCATTGGGCTCTAAGCACAGATACGCAGTATTTT	CASSTHWALSTDTQYF
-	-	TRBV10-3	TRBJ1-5	TGTGCCACCCAGAACTTTGGCAATCAGCCCCAGCATTTT	CATQNFGNQPQHF
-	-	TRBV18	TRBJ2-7	TGTGCCAGCTCACCATCTAGCTACGAGCAGTACTTC	CASSPSSYEQYF
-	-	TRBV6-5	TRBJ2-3	TGTGCCAGCAGTTACGTCGGGGCGGATAGCACAGATACGCAGTATTTT	CASSYVGADSTDTQYF
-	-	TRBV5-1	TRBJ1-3	TGCGCCAGCAGTTCAACCGGGACAAACTCAAGTTTCTCTGGAAACACCATATATTTT	CASSSTGTNSSFSGNTIYF
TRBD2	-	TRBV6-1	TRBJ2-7	TGTGCCAGCAGCCCCGTAGCGGGGGACTCCGAGCAGTACTTC	CASSPVAGDSEQYF
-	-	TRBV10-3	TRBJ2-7	TGTGCCATCAGCTCCACCGGCGGGCGGTACGAGCAGTACTTC	CAISSTGGRYEQYF
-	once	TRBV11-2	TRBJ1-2	TGTGCCAGCAGCTTACGAGGGAATAACTATGGCTACACCTTC	CASSLRGNNYGYTF
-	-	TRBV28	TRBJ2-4	TGTGCCAGCAGTTTAACGGACACCGTAGGGAACATTCAGTACTTC	CASSLTDTVGNIQYF
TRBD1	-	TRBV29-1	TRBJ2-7	TGCAGCGTTGCCGGGACAGGAAGCTCCTACGAGCAGTACTTC	CSVAGTGSSYEQYF
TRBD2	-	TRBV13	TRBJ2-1	TGTGCCAGCAGCTTAGCTTCGCGACTAGCGGTCCTCTCCTACAATGAGCAGTTCTTC	CASSLASRLAVLSYNEQFF
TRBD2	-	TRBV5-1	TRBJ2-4	TGCGCCAGCACCTATGCTAGCGGATCCAAAAACATTCAGTACTTC	CASTYASGSKNIQYF
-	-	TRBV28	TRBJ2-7	TGTGCCAGCAGTAGCCAGGGTAAAGGGTCCTACGAGCAGTACTTC	CASSSQGKGSYEQYF
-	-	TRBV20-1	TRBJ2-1	TGCAGCCGGACCAGGGCCAATGAGCAGTTCTTC	CSRTRANEQFF